This TCR beta chain emerged from a study of blood T cells in healthy people across ages. Study-wide findings and caveats: A roughly linear age-dependent decrease characterized TCR beta diversity per million T cells. It was held that diversity estimates obtained from one million T cells represented underestimates.

Russia was home to the donors, healthy Caucasian individuals aged about 6 to 100. Through a sample-barcoded 5' primer and a J-beta primer mix, a second PCR was run for roughly 7 to 11 cycles. All cDNA molecules were each tagged by a template-switch adaptor with 12 random nucleotides. Using its own MiXCR run on the 5' RACE reads, TCRdb lists one record per CDR3 protein. This table holds approximately 1.5 million distinct CDR3 sequences, 35% to 45% found once. Details on this clonotype: The antigen remains unidentified.

Germline loops: CDR1 LGHDT, CDR2 YNNKEL (reference sequence). CDR3 length equals 14 residues. The V end lost 6 bases, the J end lost 1 base, and 12 bases lay between the germline ends. This rearrangement joins TRBV3-1 to TRBJ1-1; weak D call: TRBD1 (6 bases). The receptor's source is a young woman in good health. The sequenced sample consisted of blood. This CDR3 is CASRQPGQNTEAFF. DNA of the CDR3: TGTGCCAGCAGGCAACCGGGACAGAACACTGAAGCTTTCTTT.